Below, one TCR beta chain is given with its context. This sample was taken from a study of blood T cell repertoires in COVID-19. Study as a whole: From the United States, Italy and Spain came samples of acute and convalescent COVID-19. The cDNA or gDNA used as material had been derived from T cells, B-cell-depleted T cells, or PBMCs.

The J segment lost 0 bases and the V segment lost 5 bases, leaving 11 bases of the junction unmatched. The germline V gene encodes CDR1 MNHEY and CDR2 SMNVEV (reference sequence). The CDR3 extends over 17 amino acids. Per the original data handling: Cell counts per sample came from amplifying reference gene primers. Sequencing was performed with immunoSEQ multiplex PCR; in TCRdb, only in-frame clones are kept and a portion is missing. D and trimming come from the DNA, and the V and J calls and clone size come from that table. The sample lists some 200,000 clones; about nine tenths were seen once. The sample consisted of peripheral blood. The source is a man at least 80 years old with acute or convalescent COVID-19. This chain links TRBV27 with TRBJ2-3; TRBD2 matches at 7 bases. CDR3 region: CASSPRFVSGSTDTQYF. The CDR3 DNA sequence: TGTGCCAGCAGTCCTCGGTTCGTTAGCGGGAGCACAGATACGCAGTATTTT.